This TCR beta chain was sequenced in a study of cytomegalovirus exposure and HLA in healthy donors. Among the donors, all were healthy bone marrow donors. 60 Vbeta and 13 Jbeta primers were used in PCR. The data were produced by immunoSEQ multiplex PCR, yet TCRdb's version contains in-frame clones alone and is incomplete. The data contain about 140,000 clones, 75% of them singletons. The V gene end was trimmed by 2 bases and the J gene end by 1 base; junction bases not matched to a gene: 2. This CDR3 spans 16 amino acids. Germline V lookup: CDR1 LGHNA, CDR2 YNFKEQ. This sequence was found in a man between 25 and 39 years old in good health and CMV-seronegative. Sequencing input: PBMCs. The chain combines TRBV4-2 with TRBJ2-2; 9 bases fit TRBD1. For the CDR3, the DNA is TGTGCCAGCAGCCAACAGACAGGGGGGAACACCGGGGAGCTGTTTTTT. As protein: CASSQQTGGNTGELFF.